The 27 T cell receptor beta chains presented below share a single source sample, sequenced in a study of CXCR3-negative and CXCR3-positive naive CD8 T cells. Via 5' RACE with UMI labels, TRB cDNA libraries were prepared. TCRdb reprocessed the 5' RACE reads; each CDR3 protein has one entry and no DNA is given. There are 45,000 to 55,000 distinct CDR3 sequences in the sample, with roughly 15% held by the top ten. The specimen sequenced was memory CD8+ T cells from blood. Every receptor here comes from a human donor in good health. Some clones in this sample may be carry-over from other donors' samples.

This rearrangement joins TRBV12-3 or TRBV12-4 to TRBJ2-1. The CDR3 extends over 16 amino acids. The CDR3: CASSFPADTHYNEQFF.

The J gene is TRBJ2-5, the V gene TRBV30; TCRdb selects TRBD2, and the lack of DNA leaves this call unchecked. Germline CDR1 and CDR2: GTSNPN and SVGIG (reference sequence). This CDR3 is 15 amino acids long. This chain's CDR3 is CAWSVPTSAKETQYF.

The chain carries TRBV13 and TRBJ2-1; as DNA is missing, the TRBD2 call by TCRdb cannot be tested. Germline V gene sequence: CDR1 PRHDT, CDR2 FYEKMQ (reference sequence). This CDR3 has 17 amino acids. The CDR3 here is CASSASLAGSSYNEQFF.

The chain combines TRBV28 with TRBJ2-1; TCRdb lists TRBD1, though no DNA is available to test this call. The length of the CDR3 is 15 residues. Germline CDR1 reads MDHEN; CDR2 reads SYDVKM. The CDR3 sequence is CASSFRGPRGDEQFF.

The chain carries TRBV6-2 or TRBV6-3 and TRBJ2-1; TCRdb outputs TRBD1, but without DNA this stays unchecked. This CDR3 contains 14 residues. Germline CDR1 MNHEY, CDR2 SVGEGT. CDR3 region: CASRYPTGENEQFF.

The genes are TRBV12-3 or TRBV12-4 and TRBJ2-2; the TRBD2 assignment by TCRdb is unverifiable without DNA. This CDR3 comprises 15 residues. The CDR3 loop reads CASSPRDNRGGELFF.

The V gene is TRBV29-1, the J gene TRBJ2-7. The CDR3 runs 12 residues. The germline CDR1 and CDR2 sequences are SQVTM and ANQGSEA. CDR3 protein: CSVEGDPYEQYF.

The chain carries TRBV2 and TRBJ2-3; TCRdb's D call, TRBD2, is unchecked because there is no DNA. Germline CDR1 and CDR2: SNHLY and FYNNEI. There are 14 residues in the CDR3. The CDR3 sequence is CASSSLGSTDTQYF.

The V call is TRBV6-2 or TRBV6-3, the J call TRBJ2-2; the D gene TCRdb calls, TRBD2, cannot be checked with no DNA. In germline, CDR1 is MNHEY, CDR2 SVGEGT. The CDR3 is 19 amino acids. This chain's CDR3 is CASSYPRTSGVSNTGELFF.

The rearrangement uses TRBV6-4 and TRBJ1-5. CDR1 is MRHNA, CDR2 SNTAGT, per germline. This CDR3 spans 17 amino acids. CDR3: CASSGTPRLKSNQPQHF.

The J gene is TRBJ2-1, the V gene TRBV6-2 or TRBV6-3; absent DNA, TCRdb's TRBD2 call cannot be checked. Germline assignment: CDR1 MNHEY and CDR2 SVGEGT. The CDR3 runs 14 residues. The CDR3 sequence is CASSLGTSGNEQFF.

CDR3 in amino acids: CAWSMGVPEAFF. This chain joins TRBV30 and TRBJ1-1; TCRdb returns TRBD1, unconfirmable since there is no DNA. Germline CDR1 reads GTSNPN; CDR2 reads SVGIG (reference sequence). This CDR3 region has 12 residues. Variable domain in full (rest from reference TRBV30 and TRBJ1-1): SQTIHQWPATLVQPVGSPLSLECTVEGTSNPNLYWYRQAAGRGLQLLFYSVGIGQISSEVPQNLSASRPQDRQFILSSKKLLLSDSGFYLCAWSMGVPEAFFGQGTRLTVV.

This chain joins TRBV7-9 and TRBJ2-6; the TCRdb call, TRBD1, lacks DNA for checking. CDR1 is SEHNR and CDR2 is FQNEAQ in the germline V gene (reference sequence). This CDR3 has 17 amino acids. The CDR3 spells CASSFGQGGSGANVLTF.

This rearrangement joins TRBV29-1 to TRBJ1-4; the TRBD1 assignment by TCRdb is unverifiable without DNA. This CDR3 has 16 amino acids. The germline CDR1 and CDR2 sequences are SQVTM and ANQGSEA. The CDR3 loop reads CSVEDRAESTNEKLFF.

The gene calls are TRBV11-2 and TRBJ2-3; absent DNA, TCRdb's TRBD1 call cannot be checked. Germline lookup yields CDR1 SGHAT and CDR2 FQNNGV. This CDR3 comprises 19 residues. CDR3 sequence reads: CASSLDRQDTMASTDTQYF.

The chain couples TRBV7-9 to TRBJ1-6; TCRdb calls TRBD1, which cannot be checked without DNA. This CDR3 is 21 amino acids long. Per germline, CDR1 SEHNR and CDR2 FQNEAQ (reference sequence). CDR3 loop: CASSGLNRDHLSSSYNSPLHF.

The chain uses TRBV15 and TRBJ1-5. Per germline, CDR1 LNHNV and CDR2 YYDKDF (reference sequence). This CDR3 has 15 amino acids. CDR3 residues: CATSLPPRRGQPQHF. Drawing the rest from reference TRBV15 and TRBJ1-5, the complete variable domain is DAMVIQNPRYQVTQFGKPVTLSCSQTLNHNVMYWYQQKSSQAPKLLFHYYDKDFNNEADTPDNFQSRRPNTSFCFLDIRSPGLGDTAMYLCATSLPPRRGQPQHFGDGTRLSIL.

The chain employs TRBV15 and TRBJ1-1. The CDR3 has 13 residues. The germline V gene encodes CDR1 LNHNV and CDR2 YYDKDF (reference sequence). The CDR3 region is CATRARLNTEAFF.

CDR3 region: CSVALAGGEQYF. V gene TRBV29-1 combines with J gene TRBJ2-7; the TCRdb call, TRBD2, lacks DNA for checking. CDR3 size: 12 residues. Germline loops: CDR1 SQVTM, CDR2 ANQGSEA.

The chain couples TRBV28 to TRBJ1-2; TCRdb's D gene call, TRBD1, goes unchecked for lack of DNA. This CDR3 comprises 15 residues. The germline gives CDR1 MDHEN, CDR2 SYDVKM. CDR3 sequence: CASNNGRTDPRGYTF.

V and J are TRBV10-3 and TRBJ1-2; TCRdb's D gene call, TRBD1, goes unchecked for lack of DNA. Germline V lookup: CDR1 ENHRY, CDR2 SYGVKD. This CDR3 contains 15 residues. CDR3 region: CAISYLGSNPGGYTF.

CDR3 amino acids: CASSPRGRESYNEQFF. The genes are TRBV7-4 and TRBJ2-1; checking the TCRdb D call of TRBD1 is not possible without DNA. The CDR3 is 16 residues long. The germline CDR1 and CDR2 sequences are SGHVT and SQSDAQ.

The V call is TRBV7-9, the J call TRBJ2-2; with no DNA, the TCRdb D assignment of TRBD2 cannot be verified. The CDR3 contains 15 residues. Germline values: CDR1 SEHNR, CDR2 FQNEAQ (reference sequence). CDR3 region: CASSPALGRTGELFF.

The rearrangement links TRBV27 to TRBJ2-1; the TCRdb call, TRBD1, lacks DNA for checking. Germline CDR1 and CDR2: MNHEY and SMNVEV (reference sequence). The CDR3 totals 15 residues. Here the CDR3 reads CASSPWDPSYNEQFF.

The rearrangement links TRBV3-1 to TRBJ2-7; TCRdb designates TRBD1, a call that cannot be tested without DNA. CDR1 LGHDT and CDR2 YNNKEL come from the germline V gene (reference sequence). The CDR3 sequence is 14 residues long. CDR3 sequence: CASSPGQAYYEQYF.

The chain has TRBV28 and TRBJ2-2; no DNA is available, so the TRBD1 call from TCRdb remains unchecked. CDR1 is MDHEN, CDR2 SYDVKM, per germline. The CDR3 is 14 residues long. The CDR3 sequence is CASSIRARNGELFF.

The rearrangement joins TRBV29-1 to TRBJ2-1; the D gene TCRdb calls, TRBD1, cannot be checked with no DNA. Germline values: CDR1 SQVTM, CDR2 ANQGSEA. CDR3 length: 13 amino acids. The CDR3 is CSSLTGMTNEQFF.